This TCR beta chain stems from a study of blood T cell repertoires in COVID-19. Recruited during active infection, patients (from Seattle) were subsequently followed longitudinally. TCRdb keeps only in-frame clones here, not all; method: immunoSEQ multiplex PCR. Of about 220,000 clones in the sample, roughly four fifths are singletons; the top ten hold about 4.8%. This CDR3 is built from 12 residues. The V gene lost 5 bases and the J gene lost 4 bases, with 8 bases spanning the gap. V and J are TRBV12-3 or TRBV12-4 and TRBJ1-1; the D gene is possibly TRBD1 (5 bases). This TCR came from a woman aged 65 to 85 with COVID-19, enrolled during active disease. Specimen: peripheral blood. The CDR3 spells CASSGDFTEAFF. CDR3 nucleotides: TGTGCCAGCAGTGGGGACTTCACTGAAGCTTTCTTT.